This T cell receptor (beta chain) is drawn from a study of blood T cell repertoires in COVID-19. The wider study: Acute-phase and convalescent COVID-19 samples originated in the United States, Italy and Spain. From T cells, B-cell-depleted T cells, or PBMCs came the material, which was cDNA or gDNA.

Trimming at V came to 6 bases and at J to 7 bases, leaving 11 bases not matched to a gene. The germline CDR1 and CDR2 sequences are MNHEY and SMNVEV (reference sequence). The CDR3 has 15 amino acids. As originally analysed: Reference gene primers were amplified, and this amplification served to estimate nucleated cell counts. Libraries were prepared by immunoSEQ multiplex PCR; TCRdb keeps only in-frame clonotypes and omits some of them. That table furnishes V, J and clone size, whereas the DNA furnished D and trimming. The sample has 200,000 to 250,000 clones, around 86% seen once; the top ten hold 4.5% to 7.5%.

This receptor was taken from a man at least 80 years old with acute or convalescent COVID-19. J is TRBJ2-7 and V is TRBV27; 11 bases align to TRBD2. The specimen sequenced was peripheral blood. CDR3 residues: CASSPIAGGPREQYF. The CDR3 DNA reads as TGTGCCAGCAGCCCTATAGCGGGAGGGCCTCGGGAGCAGTACTTC.